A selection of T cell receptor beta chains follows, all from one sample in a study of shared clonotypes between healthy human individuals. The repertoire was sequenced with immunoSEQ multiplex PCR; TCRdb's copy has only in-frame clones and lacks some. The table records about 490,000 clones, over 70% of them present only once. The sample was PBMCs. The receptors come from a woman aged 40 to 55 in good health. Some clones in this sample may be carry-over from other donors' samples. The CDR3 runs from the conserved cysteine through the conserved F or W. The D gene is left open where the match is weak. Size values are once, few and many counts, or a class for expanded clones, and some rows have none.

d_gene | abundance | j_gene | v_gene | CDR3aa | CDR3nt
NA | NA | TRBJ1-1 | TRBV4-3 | CASSQGIQENTEAFF | TGCGCTAGCAGCCAAGGGATACAGGAGAACACTGAAGCTTTCTTT
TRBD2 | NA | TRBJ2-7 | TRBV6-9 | CASGGTSSYEQYF | TGTGCCAGCGGCGGGACTAGTTCCTACGAGCAGTACTTC
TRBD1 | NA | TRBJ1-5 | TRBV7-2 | CASSSPDRGGNQPQHF | TGTGCCAGCAGCTCACCCGACAGGGGCGGCAATCAGCCCCAGCATTTT
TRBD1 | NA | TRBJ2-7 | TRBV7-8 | CASMAGTGFYEQYF | TGTGCCAGCATGGCCGGGACAGGTTTCTACGAGCAGTACTTC
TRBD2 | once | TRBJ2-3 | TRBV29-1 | CSGVLAGGSHTQYF | TGCAGCGGTGTCCTAGCGGGAGGCTCCCATACGCAGTATTTT
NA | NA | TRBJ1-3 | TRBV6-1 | CASSESPADSGNTIYF | TGTGCCAGCAGTGAAAGCCCGGCAGACTCTGGAAACACCATATATTTT
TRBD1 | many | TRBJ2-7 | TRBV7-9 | CASSVDRGSYEQYF | TGTGCCAGCAGCGTGGACAGGGGATCCTACGAGCAGTACTTC
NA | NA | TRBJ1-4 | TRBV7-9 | CASSLGAVIDEKLFF | TGTGCCAGCAGCTTAGGGGCGGTAATTGACGAAAAACTGTTTTTT
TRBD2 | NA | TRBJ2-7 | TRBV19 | CASSISVTSGVDEQYF | TGTGCCAGTAGTATTAGTGTTACTAGCGGGGTTGACGAGCAGTACTTC
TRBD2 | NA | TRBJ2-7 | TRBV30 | CAWEKKTSGFYEQYF | TGTGCCTGGGAAAAAAAGACTAGCGGATTCTACGAGCAGTACTTC
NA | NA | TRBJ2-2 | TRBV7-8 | CASSLAGMFNGELFF | TGTGCCAGCAGCTTAGCGGGGATGTTTAACGGGGAGCTGTTTTTT
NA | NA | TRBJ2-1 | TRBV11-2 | CASRPLGAGVVGNEQFF | TGTGCCAGCAGGCCCCTGGGGGCGGGAGTAGTTGGCAATGAGCAGTTCTTC
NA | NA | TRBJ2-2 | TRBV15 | CATNEYPGELFF | TGTGCCACCAATGAATACCCCGGGGAGCTGTTTTTT
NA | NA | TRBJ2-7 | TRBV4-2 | CASSPRPYEQYF | TGTGCCAGCAGCCCCCGGCCCTACGAGCAGTACTTC
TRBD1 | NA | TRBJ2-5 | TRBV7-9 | CASSSIRGQGETQYF | TGTGCCAGCAGCTCCATCAGGGGACAGGGCGAGACCCAGTACTTC
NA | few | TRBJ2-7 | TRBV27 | CASSFGGELGEQYF | TGTGCCAGCAGTTTTGGGGGAGAGCTGGGCGAGCAGTACTTC
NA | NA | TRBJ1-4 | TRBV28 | CASSINLAWGNEKLFF | TGTGCCAGCAGTATAAACCTGGCTTGGGGGAATGAAAAACTGTTTTTT
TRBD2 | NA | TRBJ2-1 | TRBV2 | CASREWLAGVNEQFF | TGTGCCAGCAGAGAATGGCTAGCGGGAGTCAATGAGCAGTTCTTC
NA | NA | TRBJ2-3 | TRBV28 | CASSPPSTDTQYF | TGTGCCAGCAGTCCACCTAGCACAGATACGCAGTATTTT
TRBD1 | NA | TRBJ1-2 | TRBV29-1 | CSASPGQAYGYTF | TGCAGCGCCTCACCGGGACAGGCGTATGGCTACACCTTC
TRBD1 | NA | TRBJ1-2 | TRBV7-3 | CASSPGTGYGYTF | TGTGCCAGCAGCCCGGGGACAGGGTATGGCTACACCTTC
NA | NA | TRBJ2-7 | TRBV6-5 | CASRDGYEQYF | TGTGCCAGCAGAGACGGCTACGAGCAGTACTTC
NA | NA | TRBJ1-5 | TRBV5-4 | CASSLEGHQPQHF | TGTGCCAGCAGCTTGGAGGGGCATCAGCCCCAGCATTTT
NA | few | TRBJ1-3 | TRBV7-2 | CASSLAPAAISGNTIYF | TGTGCCAGCAGCTTAGCGCCGGCAGCTATCTCTGGAAACACCATATATTTT
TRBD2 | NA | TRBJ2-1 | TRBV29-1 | CSVDGSVAGGRQFF | TGCAGCGTTGATGGGTCAGTAGCGGGAGGTCGGCAGTTCTTC
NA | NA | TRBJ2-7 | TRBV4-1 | CASSQLGGLRSAFKQYF | TGCGCCAGCAGCCAGCTGGGGGGTCTTAGATCCGCCTTCAAGCAGTACTTC
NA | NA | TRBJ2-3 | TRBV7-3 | CASSPSINADTQYF | TGTGCCAGCAGCCCGAGTATTAACGCAGATACGCAGTATTTT
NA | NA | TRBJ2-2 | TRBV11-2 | CASSTGSPGELFF | TGTGCCAGCAGTACAGGGTCCCCCGGGGAGCTGTTTTTT
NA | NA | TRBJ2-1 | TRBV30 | CAWSPTFSGFLLF | TGTGCCTGGAGTCCAACTTTTAGCGGTTTTTTACTCTTC
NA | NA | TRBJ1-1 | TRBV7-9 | CASSLHRDNTEAFF | TGTGCCAGCAGCTTACATAGGGATAACACTGAAGCTTTCTTT
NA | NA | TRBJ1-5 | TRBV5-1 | CASSLGGTMSNQPQHF | TGCGCCAGCAGCTTGGGGGGTACCATGAGCAATCAGCCCCAGCATTTT
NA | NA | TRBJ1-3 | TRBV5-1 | CASSLQGSGNTIYF | TGCGCCAGCAGCCTCCAGGGCTCTGGAAACACCATATATTTT
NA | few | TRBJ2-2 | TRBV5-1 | CASSLGVSASHGELFF | TGCGCCAGCAGCTTGGGTGTTTCGGCTTCCCACGGGGAGCTGTTTTTT